This entry features one T cell receptor beta chain sequence. The antigen is not known. Lesional scalp punch biopsies and peripheral blood came from alopecia areata patients. This sample is drawn from a study of CD8+ T cells in alopecia areata. About the study: For the treated group, dosing was oral tofacitinib at 5 to 10 mg twice daily.

RNA was extracted and reverse transcribed into cDNA as the sequencing template. Generated by immunoSEQ multiplex PCR, the TCRdb table keeps only in-frame clones and is missing some. In the table there are about 180,000 clones, 63% of which are singletons. Study-level results: Patients shared TCRs less clearly than mice did, possibly for HLA-related reasons.

The CDR3 sequence is 13 residues long. Deletions cut 1 base from V and 7 bases from J, with 10 bases between. Germline V gene lookup returns CDR1 SGHTA and CDR2 FQGNSA. This sample comprised CD4+ T cells sorted from blood, obtained at week 0. The chain has TRBV7-2 and TRBJ1-1; the D gene is possibly TRBD1 (5 bases). This clonotype was sampled from a human donor with alopecia areata. CDR3 residues: CASSLGGDGEAFF. In DNA form, the CDR3 reads TGTGCCAGCAGCTTAGGAGGGGACGGTGAAGCTTTCTTT. The whole variable domain, remainder taken from reference TRBV7-2 and TRBJ1-1, is GAGVSQSPSNKVTEKGKDVELRCDPISGHTALYWYRQSLGQGLEFLIYFQGNSAPDKSGLPSDRFSAERTGGSVSTLTIQRTQQEDSAVYLCASSLGGDGEAFFGQGTRLTVV.